This TCR beta chain was captured by sequencing in a study of circulating CD8 cells and anti-PD-1 response in melanoma. Study-level background: Nivolumab was given intravenously at 3 mg/kg every 2 weeks. Responders had complete or partial responses; non-responders had stable or progressive disease.

Using around 16 ng of total RNA, TCR libraries were made with the QIAseq Immune Repertoire TCR panel. TCRdb re-derived calls from the reads in MiXCR, one entry per CDR3 protein. The sample lists about 1,200 distinct CDR3 sequences; 6.3% were seen once. Germline lookup yields CDR1 SGHTA and CDR2 FQGTGA. The CDR3 runs 17 residues. The V gene end was trimmed by 5 bases and the J gene end by 3 bases; junction bases not matched to a gene: 10. Four subsets defined by PD-1 and/or TIGIT were sorted from live CD3+CD8+TCRalphabeta+ cells. General study points: Published repertoire comparisons used only baseline and M1 samples from a small cohort with few responders. Replicates were generally not done for experiments.

Points on this clonotype: Its antigen is unidentified.

This clonotype originated in a human donor with melanoma. The material was CD8+ T cells from PBMCs, obtained at baseline or after one month of anti-PD-1 therapy (not recorded which). The chain employs TRBV7-3 and TRBJ2-3; 11 nucleotides line up with TRBD2. CDR3 in DNA: TGTGCCAGCAGCCCCCCCCCACTAGCGGGGGCTACAGATACGCAGTATTTT. It translates to CASSPPPLAGATDTQYF.